This is a list of T cell receptor beta chains from one sample in a study of blood T cell repertoires in COVID-19. The method was immunoSEQ multiplex PCR; TCRdb's version includes in-frame clones alone and lacks a portion of them. The data show about 400,000 clones, nearly 90% seen once. The sequenced sample was PBMCs or T cells enriched from blood (not recorded which). These receptors all stem from a woman younger than 45 who had recovered from COVID-19. Both conserved end residues are part of each CDR3. The D gene is left open where the match is weak. Clone size is given for some rows only: seen once, a few or many times, or a class if the clone is expanded.

TRBD2 | . | TRBJ2-1 | TRBV5-5 | TGTGCCAGCAGCCGGGCCAGCGGGGGCAATGAGCAGTTCTTC | CASSRASGGNEQFF
. | . | TRBJ1-3 | TRBV7-9 | TGTGCCAGCAGCTTAGCGGACAGAAACACCATATATTTT | CASSLADRNTIYF
TRBD1 | . | TRBJ2-7 | TRBV19 | TGTGCCAGTAGTATGGACAGGGTAGGCAACGAGCAGTACTTC | CASSMDRVGNEQYF
TRBD1 | . | TRBJ1-1 | TRBV5-4 | TGTGCCAGCAGCCCGGCGGACAGGGGCATTTCCACTGAAGCTTTCTTT | CASSPADRGISTEAFF
. | . | TRBJ2-7 | TRBV4-3 | TGCGCCAGCAGCCAAGGTTTTCAGGGCGCCTACGAGCAGTACTTC | CASSQGFQGAYEQYF
TRBD1 | . | TRBJ2-7 | TRBV27 | TGTGCCAGCAGTCCACCGGGACAGCCATACGAGCAGTACTTC | CASSPPGQPYEQYF
. | . | TRBJ2-1 | TRBV5-1 | TGCGCCAGCAGCTTGAGGGGAATGAATAGTCTATCCTACAATGAGCAGTTCTTC | CASSLRGMNSLSYNEQFF
. | . | TRBJ1-1 | TRBV9 | TGTGCCAGCAGCGTAGGGGCAGGTTCTATGAACACTGAAGCTTTCTTT | CASSVGAGSMNTEAFF
TRBD1 | . | TRBJ2-1 | TRBV13 | TGTGCCAGCAGCCAGGACAGGGTTGTGAATGAGCAGTTCTTC | CASSQDRVVNEQFF
. | . | TRBJ2-2 | TRBV12-3/TRBV12-4 | TGTGCCAGCACTCCCCTACACACCGGGGAGCTGTTTTTT | CASTPLHTGELFF
TRBD2 | . | TRBJ2-7 | TRBV10-1 | TGCGCCAGCAGTGAGAAGATCGGGAGGTTCAACGAGCAGTACTTC | CASSEKIGRFNEQYF
TRBD2 | . | TRBJ2-7 | TRBV12-3/TRBV12-4 | TGTGCCAGCAGGACTAGCGGGAGCTACGAGCAGTACTTC | CASRTSGSYEQYF
. | . | TRBJ2-4 | TRBV9 | TGTGCCAGCAGCGTAGAGGGGAATTCCAAAAACATTCAGTACTTC | CASSVEGNSKNIQYF
. | . | TRBJ1-2 | TRBV7-2 | TGTGCCAGCAGCCCCTCATACCAGGGAACCTATGGCTACACCTTC | CASSPSYQGTYGYTF
. | . | TRBJ1-1 | TRBV11-2 | TGTGCCAGCAGCTCAGCGGGCTCTGGGGGCACTGAAGCTTTCTTT | CASSSAGSGGTEAFF
. | . | TRBJ2-7 | TRBV9 | TGTGCCAGCAGCCCGGGGGACCGGATTTCCTACGAGCAGTACTTC | CASSPGDRISYEQYF
TRBD1 | . | TRBJ1-1 | TRBV28 | TGTGCCAGCAGCCTTCTTACAGGGGTGAACACTGAAGCTTTCTTT | CASSLLTGVNTEAFF
TRBD1 | . | TRBJ1-2 | TRBV19 | TGTGCCAGCCTAAGTACCGGGACAGGGTTAGGTAACTATGGCTACACCTTC | CASLSTGTGLGNYGYTF
. | many | TRBJ2-7 | TRBV4-2 | TGTGCCAGCAGCCAAGATACTAGCCGTAAATACGAGCAGTACTTC | CASSQDTSRKYEQYF
. | . | TRBJ2-2 | TRBV18 | TGTGCCAGCTCACCCTCCGGGACACAGAACACCGGGGAGCTGTTTTTT | CASSPSGTQNTGELFF
. | once | TRBJ1-2 | TRBV7-2 | TGTGCCAGCAGCCCGTTCGACAGTGATCCTAATGGCTACACCTTC | CASSPFDSDPNGYTF
. | . | TRBJ1-5 | TRBV14 | TGTGCCAGCAGCCAAGGGGGGCAGGGGAATCAGCCCCAGCATTTT | CASSQGGQGNQPQHF
TRBD1 | . | TRBJ2-7 | TRBV19 | TGTGCCAGTAGGCCGGGACAGGGACAGTTAGGCTCCTACGAGCAGTACTTC | CASRPGQGQLGSYEQYF
. | few | TRBJ1-1 | TRBV30 | TGTGCCTGGTTGCAAGCCAAAGCTTTCTTT | CAWLQAKAFF
TRBD2 | . | TRBJ2-7 | TRBV2 | TGTGCCAGCAGTGGGGTTAGCGGGAGATGGTGGGAGCAGTACTTC | CASSGVSGRWWEQYF
. | . | TRBJ1-2 | TRBV12-3/TRBV12-4 | TGTGCCAGCAGGTGGGGGCCTAACTATGGCTACACCTTC | CASRWGPNYGYTF
. | . | TRBJ2-7 | TRBV28 | TGTGCCAGCAGCTGGGTGGGATTGGAGGGGCTGCAGCAGTACTTC | CASSWVGLEGLQQYF
. | . | TRBJ2-5 | TRBV10-3 | TGTGCCATCAGTGGGTGGGGCGAGGAGACCCAGTACTTC | CAISGWGEETQYF